This TCR beta chain stems from a study of cytomegalovirus exposure and HLA in healthy donors. The overall study: A subsequent analysis reported that the 95 to 150 validation repertoires were produced on the same platform that had also been used for the 666 first-cohort repertoires. Overall study results and limits: The study labeled around 160 TCR beta chains cytomegalovirus-associated. Cytomegalovirus status, reportedly, was diagnosed with high specificity and sensitivity by the classifier. While the bulk of TCR sequences proved rare, some public TCRs turned up in many donors.

Germline lookup yields CDR1 MGHRA and CDR2 YSYEKL. V lost 1 base and J lost 4; bases outside the gene matches: 6. The CDR3 spans 16 residues. Some clones are missing from TCRdb's copy, which holds only in-frame ones; the method was immunoSEQ multiplex PCR. The sample has some 250,000 clones; around 91% are singletons. Notes on this clone: The antigen is unknown.

The sequence was collected from a woman between 25 and 40 years old in good health and CMV-seronegative. The chain couples TRBV4-1 to TRBJ2-7, with 11 positions matching TRBD2. The sequenced sample consisted of PBMCs. The DNA for the CDR3 is TGCGCCAGCAGCCAAGTCCCACTAGCGGGAGTGTACGAGCAGTACTTC. This sequence encodes CASSQVPLAGVYEQYF.